Each of the 17 T cell receptor beta chains below was sequenced from the same sample in a study of graft-versus-host responses after intestinal transplantation. This table comes from immunoSEQ multiplex PCR, and its TCRdb copy is limited to in-frame clones, with some not included. The data contain more than 20,000 clones, roughly 85% of them seen just once; the ten biggest clones take up 0.95% to 1.3%. The sample was PBMCs, taken 28 days after intestinal transplant. These TCRs come from a human patient who received an intestinal transplant, so some T cells may come from the graft donor.

V gene TRBV7-9 combines with J gene TRBJ1-2; D not certain. The CDR3 extends over 12 amino acids. Trimming cost V 2 bases and J 2 bases, with 3 bases left between them. Germline CDR1 reads SEHNR; CDR2 reads FQNEAQ (reference sequence). The CDR3 sequence: CASSLSNYGYTF. Here the CDR3 DNA reads TGTGCCAGCAGCTTATCGAACTATGGCTACACCTTC.

The V gene is TRBV28, the J gene TRBJ2-1; no firm D call. V lost 1 base, J lost 7 bases, and 5 bases lay in between. The V gene's germline CDR1 is MDHEN and CDR2 SYDVKM. This CDR3 has 12 amino acids. The chain's CDR3 is CASSLLGNEQFF. The CDR3 DNA reads TGTGCCAGCAGTTTATTAGGGAATGAGCAGTTCTTC.

This chain links TRBV19 with TRBJ1-1, with D uncertain. The CDR3 has 12 amino acids. The V and J ends lost 6 bases and 0 bases respectively, with 5 bases between them. Germline CDR1 LNHDA, CDR2 SQIVND (reference sequence). This chain's CDR3 is CASSTVNTEAFF. In DNA form, the CDR3 reads TGTGCCAGTAGCACTGTGAACACTGAAGCTTTCTTT.

This clone came up a few times. CDR3 DNA: TGTGCCAGCAGCTTAAGCAAGACGGAGACCCAGTACTTC. Translation gives CASSLSKTETQYF. J is TRBJ2-5 and V is TRBV7-3; D is uncertain. CDR1 and CDR2 (germline): SGHTA, FQGTGA. V lost 1 base to trimming and J lost 5 bases, with 8 bases between them. This CDR3 has 13 residues.

The chain carries TRBV5-1 and TRBJ1-4, with TRBD1 matching over 9 bases. The CDR3 sequence is 14 residues long. Trimming removed 0 bases from V and 7 bases from J; junction bases left unmatched: 1. Per the germline V gene, CDR1 is SGHRS and CDR2 is YFSETQ. DNA for the CDR3: TGCGCCAGCAGCTTGGGGACAGGGGTTGAAAAACTGTTTTTT. Translating it yields CASSLGTGVEKLFF.

The chain employs TRBV7-2 and TRBJ1-5; D gene unclear. In germline, CDR1 is SGHTA, CDR2 FQGNSA. The length of the CDR3 is 12 residues. The germline V and J ends were trimmed by 6 bases and 5 bases, with 8 bases remaining between them. CDR3 DNA sequence: TGTGCCAGCAGAACCCCGGATCAGCCCCAGCATTTT. As protein: CASRTPDQPQHF.

The CDR3 DNA reads as TGTGCCAGCAGCTTAGATCGGTACAGGGGGGACACTGAAGCTTTCTTT. Translating gives CASSLDRYRGDTEAFF. The rearrangement uses TRBV11-2 and TRBJ1-1, with 8 nucleotides matching TRBD1. Unmatched junction bases numbered 6, after V lost 0 bases and J lost 3 bases. Germline V CDR1 and CDR2: SGHAT, FQNNGV. The CDR3 loop spans 16 amino acids.

A single count supports this clone. CDR3 loop: CASSATFSTDTQYF. The CDR3 region has the DNA TGTGCCAGCAGCGCGACATTTAGCACAGATACGCAGTATTTT. The chain links TRBV9 to TRBJ2-3, with no clear D. V lost 3 bases to trimming and J lost 0 bases, with 8 bases between them. The length of the CDR3 is 14 residues. CDR1 is SGDLS, CDR2 YYNGEE, per germline. Full variable domain (missing parts from reference TRBV9 and TRBJ2-3): DSGVTQTPKHLITATGQRVTLRCSPRSGDLSVYWYQQSLDQGLQFLIQYYNGEERAKGNILERFSAQQFPDLHSELNLSSLELGDSALYFCASSATFSTDTQYFGPGTRLTVL.

The J gene is TRBJ1-1, the V gene TRBV15; 8 positions agree with TRBD1. The V gene end was trimmed by 0 bases and the J gene end by 6 bases; junction bases not matched to a gene: 12. CDR1 is LNHNV, CDR2 YYDKDF, per germline (reference sequence). The CDR3 runs to 17 residues. The CDR3 protein is CATSRDLEGQEGSEAFF. As DNA, the CDR3 is TGTGCCACCAGCAGAGATTTAGAGGGACAGGAAGGCTCTGAAGCTTTCTTT.

This clone was found once. The gene calls are TRBV5-6 and TRBJ1-1; possibly TRBD1 for D (5 bases). V was pared by 0 bases and J by 7 bases, with 7 bases between. Germline lookup yields CDR1 SGHDT and CDR2 YYEEEE. The CDR3 contains 12 residues. In DNA form, the CDR3 reads TGTGCCAGCAGCTTGGGGGGCAATGAAGCTTTCTTT. It translates to CASSLGGNEAFF.

The V gene is TRBV14, the J gene TRBJ2-2; weak D call: TRBD2 (5 bases). Trimming left V 0 bases short and J 7 bases short, with 9 bases between. Germline CDR1 and CDR2: SGHDN and FVKESK. This CDR3 is built from 14 residues. The CDR3 DNA reads TGTGCCAGCAGCCAAGACGGAGGATACGGGGAGCTGTTTTTT. This encodes CASSQDGGYGELFF.

This clone was counted between two and nine times. The gene calls are TRBV10-3 and TRBJ1-3; D remains ambiguous. Germline CDR1 ENHRY, CDR2 SYGVKD. The CDR3 sequence is 13 residues long. V lost 0 bases to trimming and J lost 5 bases, with 5 bases between them. The CDR3 sequence is CAISESYRNTIYF. CDR3 DNA: TGTGCCATCAGTGAGTCCTACCGAAACACCATATATTTT.

V gene TRBV20-1 combines with J gene TRBJ1-2; no clear D gene. The CDR3 is 8 residues long. V was shortened by 3 bases and J by 8 bases, with 1 base between the two germline ends. Per the germline V gene, CDR1 is DFQATT and CDR2 is SNEGSKA (reference sequence). The CDR3 sequence is CSARGYTF. CDR3 in DNA: TGCAGTGCTAGGGGCTACACCTTC.

This clone appeared a single time. This sequence joins TRBV7-9 and TRBJ2-5; the D gene is possibly TRBD2 (6 bases). V dropped 2 bases and J dropped 2 bases, with 15 bases sitting between them. Germline lookup yields CDR1 SEHNR and CDR2 FQNEAQ (reference sequence). The CDR3 covers 16 residues. In nucleotides, the CDR3 is TGTGCCAGCAGCTTATTTGGACTATCCCCTCAAGAGACCCAGTACTTC. This translates into CASSLFGLSPQETQYF.

In its sample, this clone was seen a few times. The chain combines TRBV7-8 with TRBJ2-5; 9 nucleotides line up with TRBD1. CDR1 SGHVS and CDR2 FQNEAQ come from the germline V gene. With 10 bases clipped from V and 5 bases from J, the junction kept 8 bases outside the gene matches. The CDR3 consists of 13 residues. CDR3 residues: CATSGTGMETQYF. In nucleotides, the CDR3 is TGTGCCACCTCCGGGACAGGGATGGAGACCCAGTACTTC. The whole variable domain, filled in from reference TRBV7-8 and TRBJ2-5, reads GAGVSQSPRYKVAKRGQDVALRCDPISGHVSLFWYQQALGQGPEFLTYFQNEAQLDKSGLPSDRFFAERPEGSVSTLKIQRTQQEDSAVYLCATSGTGMETQYFGPGTRLLVL.

V and J are TRBV6-1 and TRBJ1-5, with unresolved D. V was cut by 5 bases and J by 1 base, with 9 bases left in between. Germline CDR1 MNHNS, CDR2 SASEGT. The CDR3 runs to 14 residues. This CDR3 reads CASSLGQSNQPQHF. CDR3 coding DNA: TGTGCCAGCAGTCTAGGGCAGAGCAATCAGCCCCAGCATTTT.

The rearrangement links TRBV6-5 to TRBJ1-1, with a weak D call TRBD1 (5 bases). Germline V gene data show CDR1 as MNHEY and CDR2 as SVGAGI. CDR3 size: 14 residues. V was shortened by 2 bases and J by 1 base, with 8 bases between the two germline ends. CDR3 sequence: CASSYRGPNTEAFF. The DNA for the CDR3 is TGTGCCAGCAGTTACAGGGGCCCGAACACTGAAGCTTTCTTT.